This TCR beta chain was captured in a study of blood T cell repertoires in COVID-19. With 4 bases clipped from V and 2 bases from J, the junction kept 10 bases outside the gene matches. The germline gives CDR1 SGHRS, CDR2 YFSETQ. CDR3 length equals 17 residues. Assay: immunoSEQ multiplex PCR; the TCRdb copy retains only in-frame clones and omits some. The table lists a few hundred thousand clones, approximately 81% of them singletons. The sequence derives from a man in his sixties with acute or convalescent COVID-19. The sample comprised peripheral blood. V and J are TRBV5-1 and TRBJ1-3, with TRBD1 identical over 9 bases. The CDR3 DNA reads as TGCGCCAGCAGCATCTCCGGGACAGGGTTGCCTGGAAACACCATATATTTT. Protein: CASSISGTGLPGNTIYF.